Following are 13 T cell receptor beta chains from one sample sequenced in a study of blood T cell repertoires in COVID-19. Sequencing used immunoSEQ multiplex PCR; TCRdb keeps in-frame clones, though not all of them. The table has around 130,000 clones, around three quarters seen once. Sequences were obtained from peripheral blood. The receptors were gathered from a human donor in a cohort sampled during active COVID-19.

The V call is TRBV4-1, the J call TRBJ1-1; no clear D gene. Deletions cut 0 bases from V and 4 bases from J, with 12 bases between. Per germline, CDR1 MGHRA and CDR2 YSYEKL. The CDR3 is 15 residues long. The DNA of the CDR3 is TGCGCCAGCAGCCAAGAGCCGGGGATTAGCACTGAAGCTTTCTTT. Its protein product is CASSQEPGISTEAFF.

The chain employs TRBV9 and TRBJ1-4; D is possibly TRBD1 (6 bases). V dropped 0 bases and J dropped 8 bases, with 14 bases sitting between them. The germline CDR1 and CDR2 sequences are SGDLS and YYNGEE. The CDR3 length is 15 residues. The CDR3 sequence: CASSVGGPGAEKLFF. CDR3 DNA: TGTGCCAGCAGCGTAGGGGGGCCGGGCGCGGAAAAACTGTTTTTT.

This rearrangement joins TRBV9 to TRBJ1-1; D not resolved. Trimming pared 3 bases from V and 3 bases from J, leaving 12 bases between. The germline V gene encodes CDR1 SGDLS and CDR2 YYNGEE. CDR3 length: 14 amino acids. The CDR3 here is CASSALYSYTEAFF. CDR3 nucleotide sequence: TGTGCCAGCAGCGCTCTCTACAGCTACACTGAAGCTTTCTTT.

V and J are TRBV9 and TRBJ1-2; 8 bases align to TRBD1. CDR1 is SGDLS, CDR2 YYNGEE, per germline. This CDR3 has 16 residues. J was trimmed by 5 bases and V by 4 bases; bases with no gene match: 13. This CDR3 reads CASSPGAGTGIYGYTF. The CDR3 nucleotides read TGTGCCAGCAGCCCAGGGGCCGGGACAGGCATATATGGCTACACCTTC.

The CDR3, as DNA: TGTGCCAGCAGTGGGGGGGGCAGGAGCTACGAGCAGTACTTC. It codes for CASSGGGRSYEQYF. The chain has TRBV2 and TRBJ2-7; D may be TRBD2 (7 bases). CDR3 length: 14 residues. With 4 bases removed from V and 3 bases from J, the gap between germline ends came to 13 bases. Germline loops: CDR1 SNHLY, CDR2 FYNNEI.

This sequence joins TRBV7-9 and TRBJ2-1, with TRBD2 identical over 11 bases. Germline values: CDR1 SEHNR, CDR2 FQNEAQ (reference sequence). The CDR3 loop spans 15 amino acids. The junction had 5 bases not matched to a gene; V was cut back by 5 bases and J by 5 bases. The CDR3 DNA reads TGTGCCAGCAGCCCTAGCGGGGGGCCAAACAATGAGCAGTTCTTC. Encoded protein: CASSPSGGPNNEQFF.

CDR3 in DNA: TGTGCCAGCTCACCGCTCCCTCGAACGGGGACAGACCTCGAGCAGTACTTC. Its translation: CASSPLPRTGTDLEQYF. V usage is TRBV18 and J usage is TRBJ2-7, with 7 bases fitting TRBD1. CDR3 length equals 17 residues. V was clipped by 3 bases and J by 6 bases; unmatched bases: 17. Germline CDR1 reads KGHSH; CDR2 reads LQKENI.

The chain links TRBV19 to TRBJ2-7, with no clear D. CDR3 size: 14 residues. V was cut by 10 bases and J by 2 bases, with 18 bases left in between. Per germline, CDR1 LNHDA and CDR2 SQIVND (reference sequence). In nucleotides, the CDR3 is TGTGCCATCTCCACCCCACTTGTGACCTACGAGCAGTACTTC. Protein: CAISTPLVTYEQYF.

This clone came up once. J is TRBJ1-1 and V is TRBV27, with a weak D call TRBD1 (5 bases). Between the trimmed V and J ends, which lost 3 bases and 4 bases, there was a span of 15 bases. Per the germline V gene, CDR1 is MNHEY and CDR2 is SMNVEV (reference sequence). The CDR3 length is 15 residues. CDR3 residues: CASSFAGHIGTEAFF. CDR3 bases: TGTGCCAGCAGTTTCGCGGGGCATATCGGCACTGAAGCTTTCTTT.

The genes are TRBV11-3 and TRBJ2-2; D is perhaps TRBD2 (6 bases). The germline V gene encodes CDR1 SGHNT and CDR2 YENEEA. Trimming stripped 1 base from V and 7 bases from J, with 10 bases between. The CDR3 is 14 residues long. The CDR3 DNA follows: TGTGCCAGCAGCTTAGGAGGGACTGGCGGGGAGCTGTTTTTT. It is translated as CASSLGGTGGELFF.

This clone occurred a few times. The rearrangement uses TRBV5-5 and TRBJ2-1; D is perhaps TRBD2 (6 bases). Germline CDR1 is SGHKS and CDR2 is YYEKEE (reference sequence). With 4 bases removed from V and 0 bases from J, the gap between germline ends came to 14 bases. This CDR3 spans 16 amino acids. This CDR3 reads CASSVTGEGSYNEQFF. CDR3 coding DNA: TGTGCCAGCAGCGTGACGGGGGAAGGCTCCTACAATGAGCAGTTCTTC.

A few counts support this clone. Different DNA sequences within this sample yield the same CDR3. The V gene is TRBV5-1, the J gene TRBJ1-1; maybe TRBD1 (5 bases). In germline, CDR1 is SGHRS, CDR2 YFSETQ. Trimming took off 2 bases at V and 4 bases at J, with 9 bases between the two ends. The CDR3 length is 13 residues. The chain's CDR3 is CASSLRGGTEAFF. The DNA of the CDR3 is TGCGCCAGCAGCTTAAGGGGTGGCACTGAAGCTTTCTTT.

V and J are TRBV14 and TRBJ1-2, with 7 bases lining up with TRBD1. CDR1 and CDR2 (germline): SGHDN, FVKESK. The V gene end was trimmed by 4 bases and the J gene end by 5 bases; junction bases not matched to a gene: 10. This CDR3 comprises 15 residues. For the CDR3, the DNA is TGTGCCAGCAGCCTCCTGGGACAGTCGGTATATGGCTACACCTTC. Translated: CASSLLGQSVYGYTF. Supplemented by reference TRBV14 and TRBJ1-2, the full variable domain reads EAGVTQFPSHSVIEKGQTVTLRCDPISGHDNLYWYRRVMGKEIKFLLHFVKESKQDESGMPNNRFLAERTGGTYSTLKVQPAELEDSGVYFCASSLLGQSVYGYTFGSGTRLTVV.